The rows below give T cell receptor beta chains drawn from one sample of a study of blood T cells in healthy people across ages. A single record per CDR3 protein comes from TCRdb applying MiXCR to the 5' RACE reads. The sample carries about 1 million distinct CDR3 sequences, under 45% recorded once. Sequencing was carried out using blood. These TCRs come from a woman in her sixties or seventies in good health. CDR3s include the opening cysteine and the closing phenylalanine or tryptophan. Each record gives: J gene, D gene, V gene, clone size, CDR3 DNA, CDR3 protein. The D gene is left open where the match is weak. Clone size is stated in some rows and not others, as once, few, many or a class when expanded.

>TRBJ2-2|-|TRBV12-3/TRBV12-4|-
TGTGCCAGCAGGGAGTTCACCGGGGAGTTGTTTTTT
CASREFTGELFF
>TRBJ2-4|-|TRBV29-1|-
TGCAGCGTTGAAGTCTCTGGGGCGAGAAACATTCAGTACTTC
CSVEVSGARNIQYF
>TRBJ1-1|-|TRBV11-2|-
TGTGCCAGCAGCCGGGACGTGAACACTGAAGCTTTCTTT
CASSRDVNTEAFF
>TRBJ2-2|-|TRBV11-2|-
TGTGCCAGCAGCTTAGATTGGGGCAGAAGCACCGGGGAGCTGTTTTTT
CASSLDWGRSTGELFF
>TRBJ1-1|-|TRBV25-1|-
TGTGCCAGCAGTGGTGGACCCCTGGGGGCTTTCTTT
CASSGGPLGAFF
>TRBJ1-1|TRBD1|TRBV12-3/TRBV12-4|once
TGTGCCAGCAGTCCGAGACAGGGGGCGCTGGACACTGAAGCTTTCTTT
CASSPRQGALDTEAFF
>TRBJ2-3|-|TRBV18|-
TGTGCCAGCGCACCAACCACAGATACGCAGTATTTT
CASAPTTDTQYF
>TRBJ1-2|-|TRBV29-1|-
TGCAGCGTTACGGGGCAGGGTAACTATGGCTACACCTTC
CSVTGQGNYGYTF
>TRBJ1-5|-|TRBV20-1|-
TGCAGTGCTAGAGGGACACAAACCTTTAGCAATCAGCCCCAGCATTTT
CSARGTQTFSNQPQHF
>TRBJ1-4|TRBD1|TRBV5-1|-
TGCGCCAGCAGCACAGAGACAGGGATTAATGAAAAACTGTTTTTT
CASSTETGINEKLFF
>TRBJ2-7|-|TRBV4-3|-
TGCGCCAGCAGCCCTAGTGAGGAGGCCTACGAGCAGTACTTC
CASSPSEEAYEQYF
>TRBJ2-7|TRBD1|TRBV28|-
TGTGCCAGCAGTCCTGGGGACAGAGACTCCTACGAGCAGTACTTC
CASSPGDRDSYEQYF
>TRBJ2-2|TRBD2|TRBV6-2/TRBV6-3|-
TGTGCCAGCAGTTACGCGGGAGAGCACACCGGGGAGCTGTTTTTT
CASSYAGEHTGELFF
>TRBJ2-1|TRBD2|TRBV4-2|-
TGTGCCAGCAGCCAAGAGACTAGCGCGGGAGTGACAAATGAGCAGTTCTTC
CASSQETSAGVTNEQFF